Below, 27 T cell receptor beta chains from the same sample are listed, as sequenced in a study of blood T cell repertoires in COVID-19. Profiling relied on immunoSEQ multiplex PCR, and the TCRdb table lists in-frame clones only, not all of them. The repertoire holds about 110,000 clones, with less than 85% as singletons. What was sequenced was peripheral blood. Every receptor here comes from a woman aged 40 to 50 with acute or convalescent COVID-19.

This clone was observed a handful of times. The junction does not match germline at one end; this may be a read error. The V call is TRBV19, the J call TRBJ1-1; 12 bases agree with TRBD1. Germline-derived CDR1 and CDR2 are LNHDA and SQIVND (reference sequence). This CDR3 comprises 14 residues. The CDR3 loop is CASSIDYTGTGGLF. CDR3 nucleotide sequence: TGTGCCAGTAGTATAGATTATACCGGGACAGGGGGCCTCTTT.

This chain joins TRBV27 and TRBJ1-2; TRBD1 is a possible D gene (5 bases). Looked up from germline, CDR1 is MNHEY and CDR2 is SMNVEV (reference sequence). The V and J ends lost 5 bases and 4 bases respectively, with 26 bases between them. The CDR3 loop spans 18 amino acids. Here the CDR3 reads CASSPSILKGLISYGYTF. The CDR3 nucleotides read TGTGCCAGCAGTCCTTCGATCCTCAAGGGGCTTATTAGCTATGGCTACACCTTC.

The gene calls are TRBV24-1 and TRBJ2-7; tentatively, D is TRBD1 (6 bases). Germline CDR1 is KGHDR and CDR2 is SFDVKD. The CDR3 has 15 residues. Trimming shortened V by 3 bases and J by 3 bases, and 14 bases separated the two germline ends. The CDR3 protein is CATSDNQDRHYEQYF. The DNA of the CDR3 is TGTGCCACCAGTGATAACCAGGACAGACACTACGAGCAGTACTTC.

This clone was seen a handful of times. V and J are TRBV5-1 and TRBJ2-5; 9 bases are shared with TRBD1. Germline lookup yields CDR1 SGHRS and CDR2 YFSETQ. The CDR3 loop spans 14 amino acids. Trimming at V came to 4 bases and at J to 3 bases, leaving 4 bases not matched to a gene. CDR3 sequence reads: CASSTRTGEETQYF. CDR3 in DNA: TGCGCCAGCAGCACACGGACAGGGGAAGAGACCCAGTACTTC.

The chain combines TRBV6-5 with TRBJ1-1; D uncertain. Germline CDR1 reads MNHEY; CDR2 reads SVGAGI. Trimming took 6 bases from V and 0 from J, leaving 11 bases between them. The CDR3 totals 14 residues. CDR3: CASSRGDMNTEAFF. In DNA form, the CDR3 reads TGTGCCAGCAGCCGAGGAGATATGAACACTGAAGCTTTCTTT.

The chain recombines TRBV1 with TRBJ2-7; the D call TRBD1 from the table was never checked on the DNA. TRBV1 is listed as a pseudogene. The CDR3 contains 14 residues. DNA for the CDR3: TGCACCAGCAGCCGAACAGGGCTCGGCTACGAGCAGTACTTC. This encodes CTSSRTGLGYEQYF.

This chain links TRBV14 with TRBJ2-2; TRBD1 matches 11 bases. This CDR3 is 15 amino acids long. V dropped 4 bases and J dropped 2; count of bases not matched to a gene: 0. The germline CDR1 and CDR2 sequences are SGHDN and FVKESK. The CDR3 loop reads CASSRTGGNTGELFF. CDR3 bases: TGTGCCAGCAGCCGGACAGGGGGCAACACCGGGGAGCTGTTTTTT.

The chain uses TRBV7-9 and TRBJ1-2; a weak D match, TRBD1 (6 bases). The CDR3 runs 15 residues. Trimming removed 2 bases from V and 6 bases from J, with 16 bases in between. In germline, CDR1 is SEHNR, CDR2 FQNEAQ (reference sequence). Written as DNA, the CDR3 is TGTGCCAGCAGCTTAAGGGGTTCAGGGGACCATGGCTACACCTTC. Residues: CASSLRGSGDHGYTF.

The rearrangement links TRBV7-9 to TRBJ1-6; TRBD1 aligns across 7 bases. The CDR3 has 16 amino acids. V gave up 6 bases and J gave up 7 bases; unmatched junction bases: 12. Germline V gene sequence: CDR1 SEHNR, CDR2 FQNEAQ (reference sequence). CDR3 DNA: TGTGCCAGCAGACAATCATCCGGGACAGCAAATTCACCCCTCCACTTT. Its protein product is CASRQSSGTANSPLHF.

The V call is TRBV24-1, the J call TRBJ2-3; weak D call: TRBD1 (5 bases). V lost 6 bases and J 1 base, leaving 13 bases between the germline ends. Per the germline V gene, CDR1 is KGHDR and CDR2 is SFDVKD. This CDR3 contains 15 residues. CDR3 nucleotides: TGTGCCACCAGTTCCCCACTGACAGGCACAGATACGCAGTATTTT. Protein product: CATSSPLTGTDTQYF.

V and J are TRBV19 and TRBJ2-1, with 7 bases lining up with TRBD1. With 1 base clipped from V and 9 bases from J, the junction kept 9 bases outside the gene matches. Looked up from germline, CDR1 is LNHDA and CDR2 is SQIVND (reference sequence). This CDR3 is built from 15 residues. DNA of the CDR3: TGTGCCAGTAGTATAGTAGGGGGCTGGTCGTTTGAGCAGTTCTTC. This codes for CASSIVGGWSFEQFF.

This chain links TRBV28 with TRBJ2-7; D is ambiguous. Germline assignment: CDR1 MDHEN and CDR2 SYDVKM. Trimming removed 2 bases at V and 6 bases at J, with 5 bases between. The length of the CDR3 is 11 residues. The DNA for the CDR3 is TGTGCCAGCAGTTTAGGGCTCGAGCAGTACTTC. Its protein product is CASSLGLEQYF. The complete variable domain, with remaining parts taken from reference TRBV28 and TRBJ2-7, reads DVKVTQSSRYLVKRTGEKVFLECVQDMDHENMFWYRQDPGLGLRLIYFSYDVKMKEKGDIPEGYSVSREKKERFSLILESASTNQTSMYLCASSLGLEQYFGPGTRLTVT.

This chain uses TRBV18 with TRBJ2-5; TRBD2 matches 11 bases. CDR3 size: 16 residues. With V trimmed by 5 bases and J by 3 bases, 8 bases remained unmatched. CDR1 and CDR2 (germline): KGHSH, LQKENI. The CDR3 reads CASSIGGTSGKETQYF. The CDR3 DNA reads TGTGCCAGCTCAATAGGCGGGACTAGCGGAAAAGAGACCCAGTACTTC. The full variable domain, completed using reference TRBV18 and TRBJ2-5, is NAGVMQNPRHLVRRRGQEARLRCSPMKGHSHVYWYRQLPEEGLKFMVYLQKENIIDESGMPKERFSAEFPKEGPSILRIQQVVRGDSAAYFCASSIGGTSGKETQYFGPGTRLLVL.

This CDR3 reads CASSSISGGDGEQFF. As DNA, the CDR3 is TGTGCCAGCAGCTCGATTAGCGGGGGGGATGGTGAGCAGTTCTTC. This chain connects TRBV7-2 to TRBJ2-1, with TRBD2 matching 11 bases. Germline-derived CDR1 and CDR2 are SGHTA and FQGNSA. With 4 bases clipped from V and 9 bases from J, the junction kept 8 bases outside the gene matches. The CDR3 is 15 residues long.

The chain joins TRBV2 to TRBJ2-3; TRBD1 matches 7 bases. This CDR3 has 16 amino acids. V lost 8 bases, J lost 9 bases, and 20 bases stayed unmatched. Germline CDR1 and CDR2: SNHLY and FYNNEI. In DNA form, the CDR3 reads TGTGCCAGCTTTCGGGACAGAATTACCCTCACAGGGACGCAGTATTTT. This translates into CASFRDRITLTGTQYF. The full variable domain, completed using reference TRBV2 and TRBJ2-3, is EPEVTQTPSHQVTQMGQEVILRCVPISNHLYFYWYRQILGQKVEFLVSFYNNEISEKSEIFDDQFSVERPDGSNFTLKIRSTKLEDSAMYFCASFRDRITLTGTQYFGPGTRLTVL.

The chain recombines TRBV19 with TRBJ2-5, with D possibly matching TRBD2 (5 bases). CDR1 LNHDA and CDR2 SQIVND come from the germline V gene (reference sequence). The CDR3 is 14 amino acids. Trimming took 4 bases from V and 4 from J, leaving 13 bases between them. This CDR3 is CASSKRGLGETQYF. Written as DNA, the CDR3 is TGTGCCAGTAGTAAACGGGGATTAGGAGAGACCCAGTACTTC.

The CDR3 sequence: CAISESTGVSTEAFF. The CDR3, as DNA: TGTGCCATCAGTGAGTCGACAGGGGTTAGCACTGAAGCTTTCTTT. The chain employs TRBV10-3 and TRBJ1-1; 8 bases are a match to TRBD1. Germline loops: CDR1 ENHRY, CDR2 SYGVKD. Trimming removed 0 bases from V and 4 bases from J; junction bases left unmatched: 4. The CDR3 is made up of 15 amino acids.

Notes on this clone: Additional DNA sequences in this sample encode the identical CDR3. The chain uses TRBV28 and TRBJ2-5; D is uncertain. CDR1 and CDR2 from the germline V gene are MDHEN and SYDVKM. CDR3 length: 11 residues. The V end lost 3 bases, the J end lost 5 bases, and 4 bases lay between the germline ends. The CDR3 nucleotides are TGTGCCAGCAGTTTTTCTGAGACCCAGTACTTC. Its protein is CASSFSETQYF.

This clone came up a few times. This sequence joins TRBV19 and TRBJ1-1; no clear D. CDR1 and CDR2 from the germline V gene are LNHDA and SQIVND (reference sequence). V was clipped by 6 bases and J by 1 base, with 15 bases between them. There are 15 residues in the CDR3. DNA of the CDR3: TGTGCCAGTAGCCGGGTATCGCAGACGAACACTGAAGCTTTCTTT. Translated, it gives CASSRVSQTNTEAFF.

This chain links TRBV4-3 with TRBJ1-6; D is undetermined. In germline, CDR1 is LGHNA, CDR2 YSLEER. V lost 0 bases, J lost 10 bases, and 10 bases lay in between. The CDR3 has 14 residues. The CDR3 nucleotides are TGCGCCAGCAGCCAAGAAAGGAGGAACTCACCCCTCCACTTT. This gives the protein CASSQERRNSPLHF.

At least ten counts were recorded for this clone. The rearrangement links TRBV30 to TRBJ1-1, with TRBD1 matching 9 bases. The CDR3 is made up of 12 amino acids. Germline CDR1 is GTSNPN and CDR2 is SVGIG (reference sequence). Here the CDR3 DNA reads TGTGCGCTGGACAGGGGGAACACTGAAGCTTTCTTT. Protein sequence: CALDRGNTEAFF.

This clone was detected a few times. This chain uses TRBV28 with TRBJ2-2; D perhaps matches TRBD1 (6 bases). The CDR3 loop spans 14 amino acids. Trimming left V 9 bases short and J 0 bases short, with 11 bases between. Germline values: CDR1 MDHEN, CDR2 SYDVKM. The CDR3 DNA reads TGTGCCAGTGTGGACAGAACGAACACCGGGGAGCTGTTTTTT. Protein product: CASVDRTNTGELFF. Complete variable domain (other parts from reference TRBV28 and TRBJ2-2): DVKVTQSSRYLVKRTGEKVFLECVQDMDHENMFWYRQDPGLGLRLIYFSYDVKMKEKGDIPEGYSVSREKKERFSLILESASTNQTSMYLCASVDRTNTGELFFGEGSRLTVL.

This rearrangement joins TRBV3-1 (or the pseudogene TRBV3-2) to TRBJ2-7, with 8 bases fitting TRBD2. J gave up 3 bases and V 1 base, and 2 bases lay outside the gene matches. The germline V gene has CDR1 LGHDT and CDR2 YNNKEL (reference sequence). The CDR3 sequence is 14 residues long. CDR3 loop: CASSQGGTSYEQYF. The CDR3 region has the DNA TGTGCCAGCAGCCAAGGAGGGACTAGCTACGAGCAGTACTTC.

Many counts were recorded for this clone. The rearrangement links TRBV5-1 to TRBJ2-3; TRBD2 matches 10 bases. CDR3 length equals 14 residues. The V and J ends lost 2 bases and 5 bases, in that order; junction bases with no gene match: 2. Germline CDR1 and CDR2: SGHRS and YFSETQ. CDR3 nucleotides: TGCGCCAGCAGCTTAGCGGGGGGGCAAGATACGCAGTATTTT. Protein sequence: CASSLAGGQDTQYF.

The chain joins TRBV14 to TRBJ2-1; D might be TRBD1 (6 bases). CDR3 length: 17 amino acids. Germline CDR1 is SGHDN and CDR2 is FVKESK. The V end lost 1 base, the J end lost 7 bases, and 20 bases lay between the germline ends. DNA for the CDR3: TGTGCCAGCAGCCAAGTAGACCAGGGGTACCCTTTAAATGAGCAGTTCTTC. Its translation is CASSQVDQGYPLNEQFF.

The chain joins TRBV7-2 to TRBJ1-5; 10 nucleotides line up with TRBD1. The CDR3 loop spans 15 amino acids. J gave up 5 bases and V 2 bases, and 3 bases lay outside the gene matches. CDR1 is SGHTA, CDR2 FQGNSA, per germline. CDR3 nucleotide sequence: TGTGCCAGCAGCTTATTGGGGACAGGGGATCAGCCCCAGCATTTT. Translated, it gives CASSLLGTGDQPQHF.

The rearrangement uses TRBV7-9 and TRBJ2-7, with D perhaps matching TRBD2 (5 bases). The CDR3 runs 14 residues. The ends were cut back, 8 bases at V and 6 bases at J, with 20 bases in the middle. Per the germline V gene, CDR1 is SEHNR and CDR2 is FQNEAQ (reference sequence). This chain's CDR3 is CASEDHATRGEQYF. In DNA form, the CDR3 reads TGTGCCAGCGAGGACCATGCCACACGGGGCGAGCAGTACTTC.